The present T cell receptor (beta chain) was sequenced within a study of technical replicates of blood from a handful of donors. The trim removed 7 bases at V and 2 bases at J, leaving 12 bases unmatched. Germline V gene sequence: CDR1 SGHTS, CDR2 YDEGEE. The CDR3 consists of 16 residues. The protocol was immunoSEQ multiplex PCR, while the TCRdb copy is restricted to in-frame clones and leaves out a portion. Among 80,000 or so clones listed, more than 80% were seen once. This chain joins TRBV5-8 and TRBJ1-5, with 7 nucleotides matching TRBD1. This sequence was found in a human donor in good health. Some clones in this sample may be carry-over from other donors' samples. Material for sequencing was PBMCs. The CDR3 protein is CASVQGVSHGNQPQHF. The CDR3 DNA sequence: TGTGCCAGCGTCCAGGGGGTATCTCATGGCAATCAGCCCCAGCATTTT. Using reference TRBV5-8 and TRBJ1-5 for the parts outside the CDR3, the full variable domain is EAGVTQSPTHLIKTRGQQATLRCSPISGHTSVYWYQQALGLGLQFLLWYDEGEERNRGNFPPRFSGRQFPNYSSELNVNALELEDSALYLCASVQGVSHGNQPQHFGDGTRLSIL.